This T cell receptor (beta chain) emerged from a study of shared clonotypes between healthy human individuals. Here immunoSEQ multiplex PCR was the method, and the copy in TCRdb shows in-frame clones only, minus some. The sample has some 2,500,000 clones, 92% seen once. The origin of this receptor is a man in his late teens or twenties in good health. Some clones in this sample may be carry-over from other donors' samples. The sequencing sample was made of naive CD4+ T cells from PBMCs. The subset was: CD45RA+ positively selected.

CDR3: CASSIGGAGPIYNEQFF. The CDR3 region has the DNA TGTGCCAGTAGTATTGGGGGAGCGGGACCGATTTACAATGAGCAGTTCTTC. V gene TRBV19 combines with J gene TRBJ2-1, with 7 bases lining up with TRBD2. Germline trimming cut 3 bases from V and 4 bases from J; bases unmatched to any gene: 12. CDR1 LNHDA and CDR2 SQIVND come from the germline V gene (reference sequence). CDR3 size: 17 residues. The whole variable domain, filled in from reference TRBV19 and TRBJ2-1, reads DGGITQSPKYLFRKEGQNVTLSCEQNLNHDAMYWYRQDPGQGLRLIYYSQIVNDFQKGDIAEGYSVSREKKESFPLTVTSAQKNPTAFYLCASSIGGAGPIYNEQFFGPGTRLTVL.